One sample yielded the 27 T cell receptor beta chains listed below, sequenced in a study of T cell responses to AZD1222 COVID-19 vaccine. Measured with immunoSEQ multiplex PCR; TCRdb has only the in-frame clones, and not every one. This sample has 150,000 to 200,000 clones, with 85% to 90% found just once. Sequences were derived from peripheral blood, sampled on day 0 of AZD1222 vaccination. The receptors were gathered from an adult in good health.

The gene calls are TRBV7-2 and TRBJ2-7, with D possibly being TRBD1 (8 bases). There are 17 residues in the CDR3. CDR1 SGHTA and CDR2 FQGNSA come from the germline V gene. Between the trimmed V and J ends, which lost 5 bases and 6 bases, there was a span of 26 bases. The CDR3 nucleotides are TGTGCCAGCAGCGGCAGGGTTGAGCGCACAGGGGGGGGCGAGCAGTACTTC. This sequence encodes CASSGRVERTGGGEQYF.

This chain connects TRBV5-4 to TRBJ1-6, with TRBD1 matching over 10 bases. V gave up 0 bases and J gave up 7 bases; unmatched junction bases: 13. The length of the CDR3 is 19 residues. Germline V gives CDR1 SGHNT, CDR2 YYREEE (reference sequence). The CDR3 sequence: CASSLGRDRGFYPNSPLHF. The CDR3 DNA follows: TGTGCCAGCAGCTTGGGGCGGGACAGGGGATTCTACCCAAATTCACCCCTCCACTTT.

The chain uses TRBV19 and TRBJ1-5, with TRBD1 identical over 9 bases. J lost 5 bases, V lost 0 bases, and 2 bases had no gene match. Per germline, CDR1 LNHDA and CDR2 SQIVND (reference sequence). The CDR3 contains 15 residues. CDR3 in DNA: TGTGCCAGTAGTATAGAGGGACAGGGCTATCAGCCCCAGCATTTT. Translated, it gives CASSIEGQGYQPQHF.

The rearrangement links TRBV19 to TRBJ1-5, with a weak D call TRBD1 (5 bases). The CDR3 consists of 14 residues. CDR1 and CDR2 (germline): LNHDA, SQIVND (reference sequence). Trimming pared 7 bases from V and 2 bases from J, leaving 12 bases between. The CDR3 region is CASTMIGGNQPQHF. DNA of the CDR3: TGTGCCAGTACCATGATAGGGGGCAATCAGCCCCAGCATTTT.

V gene TRBV2 combines with J gene TRBJ1-5; D gene uncertain. The V gene lost 4 bases and the J gene lost 5 bases, with 9 bases spanning the gap. CDR1 is SNHLY and CDR2 is FYNNEI in the germline V gene. CDR3 length equals 13 residues. CDR3 in DNA: TGTGCCAGCAGTGCCCATCCCGATCAGCCCCAGCATTTT. It codes for CASSAHPDQPQHF.

This chain joins TRBV7-3 and TRBJ1-1; a weak D match, TRBD1 (5 bases). This CDR3 is 16 amino acids long. V shed 5 bases and J shed 3 bases, with 19 bases lying between them. Germline CDR1 reads SGHTA; CDR2 reads FQGTGA. In nucleotides, the CDR3 is TGTGCCAGCAGCCTGACAGCCTCGTCGGTGCACACTGAAGCTTTCTTT. Translation: CASSLTASSVHTEAFF.

The chain joins TRBV6-5 to TRBJ1-1, with 10 bases that match TRBD1. J gave up 5 bases and V 6 bases, and 9 bases lay outside the gene matches. CDR3 length equals 15 residues. Germline V CDR1 and CDR2: MNHEY, SVGAGI. DNA for the CDR3: TGTGCCAGCAGAACAGCCGGGACAGGGGCAACTGAAGCTTTCTTT. This sequence encodes CASRTAGTGATEAFF.

The chain employs TRBV28 and TRBJ2-7, with TRBD2 identical over 11 bases. In germline, CDR1 is MDHEN, CDR2 SYDVKM. This CDR3 region has 15 residues. V lost 6 bases to trimming and J lost 5 bases; unmatched junction nucleotides: 9. This CDR3 reads CASRGWTSGRNEQYF. The CDR3 coding sequence is TGTGCCAGCAGAGGGTGGACTAGCGGGCGGAACGAGCAGTACTTC.

V usage is TRBV7-9 and J usage is TRBJ2-7; D perhaps matches TRBD1 (6 bases). The V end lost 4 bases, the J end lost 0 bases, and 19 bases lay between the germline ends. The CDR3 extends over 17 amino acids. The V gene's germline CDR1 is SEHNR and CDR2 FQNEAQ (reference sequence). The CDR3 DNA sequence: TGTGCCAGCAGCTCGTTCCCCAGGGGCCCGAGCTCCTACGAGCAGTACTTC. Residues: CASSSFPRGPSSYEQYF.

Written as DNA, the CDR3 is TGTGCCAGCAGTTCGACAGATACAAGCTCCTACGAGCAGTACTTC. Amino acid sequence: CASSSTDTSSYEQYF. The chain has TRBV27 and TRBJ2-7; tentatively, D is TRBD1 (5 bases). This CDR3 region has 15 residues. Trimming took off 4 bases at V and 0 bases at J, with 13 bases between the two ends. The germline V gene encodes CDR1 MNHEY and CDR2 SMNVEV (reference sequence).

The J gene is TRBJ1-1, the V gene TRBV3-1 (or the pseudogene TRBV3-2); possible D gene TRBD1, 6 bases. This CDR3 region has 14 residues. The germline CDR1 and CDR2 sequences are LGHDT and YNNKEL (reference sequence). The V end lost 5 bases, the J end lost 4 bases, and 14 bases lay between the germline ends. CDR3 region: CASSSQGRGTEAFF. For the CDR3, the DNA is TGTGCCAGCAGCTCACAGGGTCGCGGCACTGAAGCTTTCTTT.

The chain combines TRBV7-2 with TRBJ1-5, with 7 bases identical to TRBD1. The CDR3 runs 16 residues. Germline V gene lookup returns CDR1 SGHTA and CDR2 FQGNSA. V shed 3 bases and J 2 bases; nucleotides not matched to a gene: 7. CDR3 loop: CASSFGDSWGNQPQHF. The CDR3 DNA follows: TGTGCCAGCAGCTTTGGGGACAGTTGGGGCAATCAGCCCCAGCATTTT.

The V and J genes are TRBV10-1 and TRBJ2-1; TRBD2 aligns across 14 bases. Trimming cost V 8 bases and J 8 bases; bases outside gene matches: 8. The germline CDR1 and CDR2 sequences are WNHNN and SYGVQD (reference sequence). The CDR3 sequence is 15 residues long. The CDR3 DNA reads TGCGCCAGCTCAACGGGACTAGCGGGGGAGGATGAGCAGTTCTTC. Encoded protein: CASSTGLAGEDEQFF.

The chain couples TRBV18 to TRBJ1-2; 8 positions agree with TRBD1. Germline loops: CDR1 KGHSH, CDR2 LQKENI. This CDR3 contains 16 residues. V gave up 4 bases and J gave up 0 bases; unmatched junction bases: 7. The CDR3 sequence is CASSLQGAIANYGYTF. CDR3 bases: TGTGCCAGCTCACTCCAGGGGGCTATAGCTAACTATGGCTACACCTTC.

This clone appeared a single time. V is TRBV14 and J is TRBJ1-6; 8 nucleotides match TRBD1. From germline, CDR1 is SGHDN and CDR2 FVKESK. The trim removed 2 bases at V and 5 bases at J, leaving 5 bases unmatched. The CDR3 extends over 16 amino acids. CDR3 protein: CASSQMTGQDNSPLHF. DNA for the CDR3: TGTGCCAGCAGCCAAATGACGGGACAGGATAATTCACCCCTCCACTTT.

The chain uses TRBV6-5 and TRBJ1-2; D is unresolved. CDR1 and CDR2 (germline): MNHEY, SVGAGI. With 10 bases removed from V and 0 bases from J, the gap between germline ends came to 15 bases. The CDR3 runs to 14 residues. The CDR3 DNA follows: TGTGCCACAGGCCATGGATCGGCTAACTATGGCTACACCTTC. Amino acid sequence: CATGHGSANYGYTF.

The rearrangement uses TRBV10-2 and TRBJ1-4; weak D call: TRBD1 (5 bases). Germline V lookup: CDR1 WSHSY, CDR2 SAAADI. The CDR3 is 15 amino acids. Between the trimmed V and J ends, which lost 10 bases and 6 bases, there was a span of 21 bases. CDR3 residues: CATRYLGAVDEKLFF. The CDR3 DNA sequence: TGCGCCACCAGGTACCTTGGGGCCGTGGATGAAAAACTGTTTTTT.

This clone was recorded only once. The V and J genes are TRBV28 and TRBJ1-1; 7 bases fit TRBD1. Per the germline V gene, CDR1 is MDHEN and CDR2 is SYDVKM. The CDR3 has 17 amino acids. Trimming cost V 3 bases and J 3 bases; bases outside gene matches: 13. The DNA of the CDR3 is TGTGCCAGCAGTTTTGCGGGGAGGGGGCGAGTGTACACTGAAGCTTTCTTT. It specifies CASSFAGRGRVYTEAFF.

The chain employs TRBV5-1 and TRBJ2-2; no firm D call. V shed 5 bases and J shed 6 bases, with 11 bases lying between them. Germline V gives CDR1 SGHRS, CDR2 YFSETQ. This CDR3 spans 13 amino acids. CDR3 DNA: TGCGCCAGCAGTCAGTACCCCGCCGGGGAGCTGTTTTTT. Its translation: CASSQYPAGELFF.

This clone turned up a few times. The rearrangement links TRBV5-1 to TRBJ1-4; 7 bases align to TRBD1. Looked up from germline, CDR1 is SGHRS and CDR2 is YFSETQ. Unmatched junction bases numbered 7, after V lost 0 bases and J lost 8 bases. CDR3 length equals 15 residues. The CDR3 nucleotides are TGCGCCAGCAGCTTGGAATCAGGGGGAGGCGAAAAACTGTTTTTT. It specifies CASSLESGGGEKLFF.

The genes are TRBV6-6 and TRBJ1-6; D may be TRBD1 (6 bases). The ends were cut back, 8 bases at V and 8 bases at J, with 19 bases in the middle. Germline V lookup: CDR1 MNHNY, CDR2 SVGAGI (reference sequence). The CDR3 covers 15 residues. In DNA form, the CDR3 reads TGTGCCAGCTACGCCTCGGGACAACTTGATTCACCCCTCCACTTT. Translating it yields CASYASGQLDSPLHF.

The chain couples TRBV9 to TRBJ1-1; perhaps TRBD1 as D (6 bases). This CDR3 spans 17 amino acids. The ends were cut back, 1 base at V and 3 bases at J, with 19 bases in the middle. Germline loops: CDR1 SGDLS, CDR2 YYNGEE. The CDR3 region is CASSVLTGGRTDTEAFF. The CDR3 region has the DNA TGTGCCAGCAGCGTACTGACAGGAGGGAGGACGGACACTGAAGCTTTCTTT.

The V and J genes are TRBV29-1 and TRBJ1-2; no firm D call. Trimming took 4 bases from V and 0 from J, leaving 12 bases between them. From germline, CDR1 is SQVTM and CDR2 ANQGSEA. This CDR3 is built from 14 residues. CDR3 protein: CSVVPRVANYGYTF. The CDR3 DNA sequence: TGCAGCGTTGTCCCCCGGGTCGCTAACTATGGCTACACCTTC.

This rearrangement joins TRBV7-2 to TRBJ2-7, with D possibly matching TRBD2 (6 bases). Trimming cost V 0 bases and J 3 bases, with 15 bases left between them. Germline V gives CDR1 SGHTA, CDR2 FQGNSA. This CDR3 spans 16 amino acids. CDR3 sequence reads: CASSLAAGRGGYEQYF. The CDR3 nucleotides are TGTGCCAGCAGCTTAGCGGCGGGGCGGGGAGGCTACGAGCAGTACTTC.

This clone was found once. This chain uses TRBV19 with TRBJ1-5, with TRBD1 identical over 7 bases. V was clipped by 1 base and J by 1 base; unmatched bases: 7. Germline loops: CDR1 LNHDA, CDR2 SQIVND (reference sequence). This CDR3 spans 17 amino acids. CDR3 amino acids: CASSIVWPGGSNQPQHF. The CDR3 region has the DNA TGTGCCAGTAGTATAGTGTGGCCAGGGGGGAGCAATCAGCCCCAGCATTTT.

The chain carries TRBV19 and TRBJ2-5, with D unclear. Germline V gene data show CDR1 as LNHDA and CDR2 as SQIVND (reference sequence). V lost 5 bases, J lost 5 bases, and 15 bases lay in between. The CDR3 is made up of 14 amino acids. CDR3: CASSPRLNGETQYF. The CDR3 DNA reads as TGTGCCAGTAGTCCCAGGTTAAACGGGGAGACCCAGTACTTC.

To note about this clone: This sample includes further DNA sequences coding for the same CDR3. The chain employs TRBV9 and TRBJ1-3; a possible D gene is TRBD1 (6 bases). Trimming removed 3 bases at V and 2 bases at J, with 12 bases between. CDR1 and CDR2 from the germline V gene are SGDLS and YYNGEE. The CDR3 is 15 amino acids. CDR3 DNA sequence: TGTGCCAGCAGCGGTGGGCAGGGGACTGGAAACACCATATATTTT. It codes for CASSGGQGTGNTIYF.